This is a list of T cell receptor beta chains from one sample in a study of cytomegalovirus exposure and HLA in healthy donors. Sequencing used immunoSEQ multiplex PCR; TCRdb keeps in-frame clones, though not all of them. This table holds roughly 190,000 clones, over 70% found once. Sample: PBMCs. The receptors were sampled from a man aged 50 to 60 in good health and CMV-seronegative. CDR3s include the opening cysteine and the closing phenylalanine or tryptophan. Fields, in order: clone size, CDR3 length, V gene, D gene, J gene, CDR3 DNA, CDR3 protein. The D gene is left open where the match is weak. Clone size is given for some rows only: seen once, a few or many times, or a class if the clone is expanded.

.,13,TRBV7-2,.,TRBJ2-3,TGTGCCAGCAGCCCCCTCTATACAGATACGCAGTATTTT,CASSPLYTDTQYF
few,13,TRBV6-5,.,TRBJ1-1,TGTGCCAGCAGTTACGGGGGCAACACTGAAGCTTTCTTT,CASSYGGNTEAFF
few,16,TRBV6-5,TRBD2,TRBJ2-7,TGTGCCAGCAGTTCGCGAATGTCGGGGGGAACCTACGAGCAGTACTTC,CASSSRMSGGTYEQYF
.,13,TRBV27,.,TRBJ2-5,TGTGCCAGCAGCGTCGGGGGGCGGGGGACCCAGTACTTC,CASSVGGRGTQYF
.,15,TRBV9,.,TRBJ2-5,TGTGCCAGCAGCGTAGGGAGTCTGAAGAAAGAGACCCAGTACTTC,CASSVGSLKKETQYF
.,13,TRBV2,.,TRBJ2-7,TGTGCCGGTGAAGGTAGCGGATCCTACGAGCAGTACTTC,CAGEGSGSYEQYF
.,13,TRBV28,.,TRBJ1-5,TGTGCCAGCAGTTTAGACATTAATCAGCCCCAGCATTTT,CASSLDINQPQHF
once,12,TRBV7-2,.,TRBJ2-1,TGTGCCAGCAGCCGTCCCGGGACAGAGCAGTTCTTC,CASSRPGTEQFF
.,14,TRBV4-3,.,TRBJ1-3,TGCGCCAGCAGCCTAGAGGGAGTTGGAAACACCATATATTTT,CASSLEGVGNTIYF
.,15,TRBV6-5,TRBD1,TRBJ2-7,TGTGCCAGCAGTTATATGGGGGACAGGCCCTACGAGCAGTACTTC,CASSYMGDRPYEQYF
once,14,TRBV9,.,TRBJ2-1,TGTGCCAGCAGCGTAGCCGGAGCCTACAATGAGCAGTTCTTC,CASSVAGAYNEQFF
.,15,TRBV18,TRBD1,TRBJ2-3,TGTGCCAGCTCACCAGGAAGGGGGCGCGCAGATACGCAGTATTTT,CASSPGRGRADTQYF
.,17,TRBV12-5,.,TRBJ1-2,TGTGCTAGTGGTTTGGTACCCCGGGCAGGGCGGATCTATGGCTACACCTTC,CASGLVPRAGRIYGYTF
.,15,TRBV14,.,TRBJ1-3,TGTGCCAGCAGCCAAGAAACAGGGTTTGGAAACACCATATATTTT,CASSQETGFGNTIYF
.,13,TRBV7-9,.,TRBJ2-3,TGTGCCAGCAGCTACCGGGACACAGATACGCAGTATTTT,CASSYRDTDTQYF
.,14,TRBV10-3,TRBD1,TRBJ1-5,TGTGCCACGGACAGGGATTATAGCAATCAGCCCCAGCATTTT,CATDRDYSNQPQHF
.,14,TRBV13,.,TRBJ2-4,TGTGCCAGCAGCTTAGGCAGAGCCAAAAACATTCAGTACTTC,CASSLGRAKNIQYF
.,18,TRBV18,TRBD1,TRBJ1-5,TGTGCCAGCTCACCACAGCCCGGACAGGGGGTTAGCAATCAGCCCCAGCATTTT,CASSPQPGQGVSNQPQHF
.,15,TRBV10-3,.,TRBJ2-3,TGTGCCATCAGTGCGGGGGTAACTGGGGCGGATACGCAGTATTTT,CAISAGVTGADTQYF
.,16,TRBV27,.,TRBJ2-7,TGTGCCAGCAGTCCATTCGGGGGACCCAGCTCCTACGAGCAGTACTTC,CASSPFGGPSSYEQYF
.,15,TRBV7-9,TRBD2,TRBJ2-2,TGTGCCAGCAGCTTGGCGGGGGGCCACACCGGGGAGCTGTTTTTT,CASSLAGGHTGELFF
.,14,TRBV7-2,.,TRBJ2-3,TGTGCCAGCAGCACCTGGGGGCGGGCAGATACGCAGTATTTT,CASSTWGRADTQYF
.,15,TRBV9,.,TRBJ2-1,TGTGCCAGCAGCGGGGGCCTGAGCTCCTACAATGAGCAGTTCTTC,CASSGGLSSYNEQFF
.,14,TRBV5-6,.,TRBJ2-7,TGTGCCAGCAGCTTAGGGACAATCAGATACGAGCAGTACTTC,CASSLGTIRYEQYF
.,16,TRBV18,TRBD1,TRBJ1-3,TGTGCCAGCTCACCACTCACAGGGGGTCTTGGAAACACCATATATTTT,CASSPLTGGLGNTIYF
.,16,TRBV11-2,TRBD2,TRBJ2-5,TGTGCCAGCAGCTTAGAGGGCGGGGGGGCCAAAGAGACCCAGTACTTC,CASSLEGGGAKETQYF
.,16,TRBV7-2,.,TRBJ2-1,TGTGCCAGCAGCTCCGCGGGGCAGGGTGCCTACAATGAGCAGTTCTTC,CASSSAGQGAYNEQFF
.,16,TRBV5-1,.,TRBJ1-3,TGCGCCAGCAGCTTGGCAGGGCCTCGGTACGGAAACACCATATATTTT,CASSLAGPRYGNTIYF
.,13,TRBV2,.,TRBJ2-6,TGTGCCAGCAGATATTCTGGGGCCAACGTCCTGACTTTC,CASRYSGANVLTF
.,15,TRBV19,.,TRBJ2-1,TGTGCCAGTAGCGCTGCCACCAGGTCCTACAATGAGCAGTTCTTC,CASSAATRSYNEQFF
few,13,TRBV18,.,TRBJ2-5,TGTGCCAGCTCACCAGAGCCCGCCGAGACCCAGTACTTC,CASSPEPAETQYF
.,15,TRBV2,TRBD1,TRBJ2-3,TGTGCCAGCAGCGCGGACAGGGGAAGCACAGATACGCAGTATTTT,CASSADRGSTDTQYF
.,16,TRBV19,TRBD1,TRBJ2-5,TGTGCCAGTAGTACGGCTCCCTCGACAGGGCCAGAGACCCAGTACTTC,CASSTAPSTGPETQYF